Each of the 31 T cell receptor beta chains below was sequenced from the same sample in a study of shared clonotypes between healthy human individuals. Here immunoSEQ multiplex PCR was the method, and the copy in TCRdb shows in-frame clones only, minus some. Found here are approximately 1.5 million clones, 98% of them singletons; the top ten hold 0.45%. Sample: naive CD4+ T cells sorted from blood. Subset described: CD45RA+ positively selected. These receptors all come from a man aged 30 to 39 in good health.

The rearrangement links TRBV19 to TRBJ1-3; perhaps TRBD1 as D (5 bases). Trimming removed 8 bases at V and 0 bases at J, with 8 bases between. Germline CDR1 reads LNHDA; CDR2 reads SQIVND (reference sequence). This CDR3 contains 13 residues. Written as DNA, the CDR3 is TGTGCCAGTGGAAGGGGCTCTGGAAACACCATATATTTT. The encoded protein is CASGRGSGNTIYF.

This rearrangement joins TRBV18 to TRBJ1-1; tentative D call: TRBD1 (5 bases). The CDR3 runs 14 residues. Deletions cut 2 bases from V and 1 base from J, with 8 bases between. Germline V lookup: CDR1 KGHSH, CDR2 LQKENI. The CDR3 nucleotides are TGTGCCAGCTCACCATTTGGGGGGAACACTGAAGCTTTCTTT. This gives the protein CASSPFGGNTEAFF.

V is TRBV18 and J is TRBJ2-7; no clear D. The V gene's germline CDR1 is KGHSH and CDR2 LQKENI. CDR3 size: 15 residues. V dropped 1 base and J dropped 0 bases, with 10 bases sitting between them. The CDR3 region is CASSPLSRVSYEQYF. The CDR3, as DNA: TGTGCCAGCTCACCACTTTCCAGAGTCTCCTACGAGCAGTACTTC.

V gene TRBV2 combines with J gene TRBJ1-4; TRBD1 agrees at 9 bases. Germline V CDR1 and CDR2: SNHLY, FYNNEI. V shed 4 bases and J 8 bases; nucleotides not matched to a gene: 2. The CDR3 is made up of 13 amino acids. DNA for the CDR3: TGTGCCAGCAGTGGGGACAGGGTCGAAAAACTGTTTTTT. It translates to CASSGDRVEKLFF.

The chain links TRBV7-2 to TRBJ2-7, with D possibly TRBD1 on 6 matching bases. The germline gives CDR1 SGHTA, CDR2 FQGNSA. This CDR3 is 15 amino acids long. V shed 5 bases and J shed 2 bases, with 16 bases lying between them. As DNA, the CDR3 is TGTGCCAGCAGCGTACAGGGCCTGCTCCCCTACGAGCAGTACTTC. This translates into CASSVQGLLPYEQYF.

This clone was picked up one time. V gene TRBV12-5 combines with J gene TRBJ2-3; D not resolved. V lost 0 bases to trimming and J lost 0 bases, with 7 bases between them. The CDR3 totals 15 residues. From germline, CDR1 is LGHNT and CDR2 FRNRAP. The DNA of the CDR3 is TGTGCTAGTGGTTTGGTAAGGATTAGCACAGATACGCAGTATTTT. Translating it yields CASGLVRISTDTQYF.

This clone was counted a few times. This sample includes further DNA sequences coding for the same CDR3. V usage is TRBV5-1 and J usage is TRBJ2-7, with 9 bases matching TRBD1. Germline V lookup: CDR1 SGHRS, CDR2 YFSETQ. V trimming: 0 bases; J trimming: 2 bases; junction bases outside the gene matches: 3. This CDR3 has 15 residues. CDR3 nucleotide sequence: TGCGCCAGCAGCTTGGCCGGGACAGGGACCTACGAGCAGTACTTC. Translation gives CASSLAGTGTYEQYF.

This clone was counted once. The V and J genes are TRBV5-1 and TRBJ2-7; the match to TRBD2 covers 8 bases. The CDR3 extends over 15 amino acids. J was trimmed by 0 bases and V by 0 bases; bases with no gene match: 2. Germline V gene lookup returns CDR1 SGHRS and CDR2 YFSETQ. The CDR3 region is CASSLVRGGSYEQYF. The DNA of the CDR3 is TGCGCCAGCAGCTTGGTTCGGGGGGGCTCCTACGAGCAGTACTTC.

The V gene is TRBV19, the J gene TRBJ1-3; D ambiguous. This CDR3 contains 11 residues. V lost 5 bases and J 8 bases, leaving 7 bases between the germline ends. Looked up from germline, CDR1 is LNHDA and CDR2 is SQIVND (reference sequence). CDR3 amino acids: CASSLWDTIYF. The CDR3, as DNA: TGTGCCAGTAGTTTGTGGGACACCATATATTTT.

The chain combines TRBV7-2 with TRBJ2-1; 9 nucleotides align to TRBD2. This CDR3 region has 16 residues. The V gene's germline CDR1 is SGHTA and CDR2 FQGNSA. Trimming at V came to 5 bases and at J to 7 bases, leaving 12 bases not matched to a gene. DNA for the CDR3: TGTGCCAGCAGCCCGACTCGGCGGGAGGGCCGGAATGAGCAGTTCTTC. Translation gives CASSPTRREGRNEQFF.

The chain employs TRBV7-9 and TRBJ2-1; D remains unclear. The CDR3 has 14 amino acids. Germline V CDR1 and CDR2: SEHNR, FQNEAQ (reference sequence). V lost 3 bases to trimming and J lost 3 bases, with 9 bases between them. CDR3 coding DNA: TGTGCCAGCAGCTTCAAAACCGGCTACAATGAGCAGTTCTTC. This sequence encodes CASSFKTGYNEQFF.

Notes on this clone: This CDR3 is also generated by other DNA sequences in the sample. The gene calls are TRBV28 and TRBJ1-2; 7 positions agree with TRBD1. Germline lookup yields CDR1 MDHEN and CDR2 SYDVKM. This CDR3 spans 12 amino acids. V lost 8 bases and J lost 4; bases outside the gene matches: 4. The CDR3 region has the DNA TGTGCCAGCCGTCCAGGGGGCTATGGCTACACCTTC. Amino acid sequence: CASRPGGYGYTF.

The sample holds one count of this clone. The chain couples TRBV6-1 to TRBJ2-3; 8 nucleotides agree with TRBD1. The V segment lost 6 bases and the J segment 6 bases; nucleotides outside the gene matches: 8. Per the germline V gene, CDR1 is MNHNS and CDR2 is SASEGT. This CDR3 spans 14 amino acids. The CDR3: CASRIRQGLDTQYF. CDR3 nucleotides: TGTGCCAGCAGAATCCGACAGGGGTTGGATACGCAGTATTTT.

J is TRBJ2-3 and V is TRBV9, with D possibly being TRBD2 (6 bases). V was cut by 4 bases and J by 5 bases, with 11 bases left in between. Per germline, CDR1 SGDLS and CDR2 YYNGEE. The CDR3 contains 13 residues. For the CDR3, the DNA is TGTGCCAGCAGCTTGACTAGTCTAGATACGCAGTATTTT. It yields the protein CASSLTSLDTQYF. The variable domain in full, completed from reference TRBV9 and TRBJ2-3, reads DSGVTQTPKHLITATGQRVTLRCSPRSGDLSVYWYQQSLDQGLQFLIQYYNGEERAKGNILERFSAQQFPDLHSELNLSSLELGDSALYFCASSLTSLDTQYFGPGTRLTVL.

This chain connects TRBV19 to TRBJ2-6, with D perhaps TRBD2 (6 bases). Germline V gene lookup returns CDR1 LNHDA and CDR2 SQIVND (reference sequence). V shed 6 bases and J shed 3 bases, with 12 bases lying between them. The CDR3 consists of 15 residues. The CDR3 reads CASSPGEVGANVLTF. The CDR3 DNA follows: TGTGCCAGTAGCCCGGGGGAGGTTGGGGCCAACGTCCTGACTTTC.

The chain uses TRBV6-5 and TRBJ2-1; TRBD1 aligns across 10 bases. Germline V gene sequence: CDR1 MNHEY, CDR2 SVGAGI. V gave up 6 bases and J gave up 2 bases; unmatched junction bases: 4. The CDR3 sequence is 15 residues long. CDR3 region: CASSDRGLPYNEQFF. The CDR3 DNA reads as TGTGCCAGCAGCGACAGGGGGCTGCCCTACAATGAGCAGTTCTTC.

In its sample, this clone was seen once. The chain uses TRBV7-9 and TRBJ2-1; a weak D match, TRBD2 (5 bases). Trimming shortened V by 8 bases and J by 5 bases, and 16 bases separated the two germline ends. The CDR3 has 14 residues. Per the germline V gene, CDR1 is SEHNR and CDR2 is FQNEAQ (reference sequence). The CDR3 here is CASQSVRVHNEQFF. For the CDR3, the DNA is TGTGCCAGCCAAAGTGTGAGGGTCCACAATGAGCAGTTCTTC.

The V call is TRBV13, the J call TRBJ2-7; possible D gene TRBD1, 6 bases. The CDR3 spans 15 residues. Trimming removed 6 bases from V and 2 bases from J, with 17 bases in between. Germline CDR1 is PRHDT and CDR2 is FYEKMQ (reference sequence). CDR3 bases: TGTGCCAGCAGTTATACAGGGAAGGGCACCTACGAGCAGTACTTC. Translation gives CASSYTGKGTYEQYF.

V gene TRBV5-1 combines with J gene TRBJ1-4; 8 nucleotides agree with TRBD1. Germline loops: CDR1 SGHRS, CDR2 YFSETQ. The CDR3 is made up of 13 amino acids. V shed 4 bases, J shed 5 bases, and the junction held 1 base outside the gene matches. The CDR3, as DNA: TGCGCCAGCAGCGCAGGGGGCAATGAAAAACTGTTTTTT. This codes for CASSAGGNEKLFF.

The chain is built from TRBV5-1 and TRBJ1-4; TRBD1 matches 8 bases. Trimming at V came to 4 bases and at J to 15 bases, leaving 17 bases not matched to a gene. The length of the CDR3 is 15 residues. Germline CDR1 reads SGHRS; CDR2 reads YFSETQ. For the CDR3, the DNA is TGCGCCAGCAGCCGGCGGACGGATTCCAGGGGGCCGGTGTTTTTT. It encodes CASSRRTDSRGPVFF.

The V gene is TRBV9, the J gene TRBJ1-4; D might be TRBD1 (6 bases). The length of the CDR3 is 15 residues. The germline gives CDR1 SGDLS, CDR2 YYNGEE. V lost 2 bases and J 2 bases, leaving 10 bases between the germline ends. CDR3 in amino acids: CASSVGAGTNEKLFF. The CDR3 nucleotides are TGTGCCAGCAGCGTGGGGGCCGGCACTAATGAAAAACTGTTTTTT.

The rearrangement uses TRBV19 and TRBJ2-2, with D possibly matching TRBD2 (6 bases). Germline CDR1 reads LNHDA; CDR2 reads SQIVND (reference sequence). V lost 7 bases and J lost 6, with 15 bases in between. The CDR3 has 14 amino acids. CDR3 nucleotide sequence: TGTGCCAGTATCCTAGGGGCTAGCGCCGGGGAGCTGTTTTTT. Its protein is CASILGASAGELFF.

The V and J genes are TRBV5-1 and TRBJ1-1; D not certain. Trimming cost V 5 bases and J 3 bases, with 14 bases left between them. Germline V gene lookup returns CDR1 SGHRS and CDR2 YFSETQ. CDR3 size: 14 residues. CDR3 sequence (DNA): TGCGCCAGCAGGCGAAGGGAACGGGACACTGAAGCTTTCTTT. Translated: CASRRRERDTEAFF.

The rearrangement joins TRBV14 to TRBJ2-7; D is unresolved. The CDR3 consists of 11 residues. Looked up from germline, CDR1 is SGHDN and CDR2 is FVKESK. Deletions cut 1 base from V and 8 bases from J, with 6 bases between. The CDR3: CASSQATKQYF. The CDR3 bases are TGTGCCAGCAGCCAAGCGACCAAGCAGTACTTC.

On this clone itself: Within the sample, other DNA sequences also encode this same CDR3. The chain employs TRBV9 and TRBJ2-7; the D gene could be TRBD1 or TRBD2 (5 bases each). V dropped 0 bases and J dropped 3 bases, with 10 bases sitting between them. The CDR3 runs to 14 residues. CDR1 and CDR2 (germline): SGDLS, YYNGEE. The CDR3 sequence: CASSVAGRGYEQYF. CDR3 DNA: TGTGCCAGCAGCGTAGCAGGGAGAGGCTACGAGCAGTACTTC.

The CDR3 sequence is CASRARSYNEQFF. CDR3 sequence (DNA): TGTGCCAGCAGGGCGCGATCCTACAATGAGCAGTTCTTC. The chain links TRBV27 to TRBJ2-1, with D uncertain. Germline V gene lookup returns CDR1 MNHEY and CDR2 SMNVEV (reference sequence). With 6 bases removed from V and 1 base from J, the gap between germline ends came to 7 bases. The CDR3 length is 13 residues.

The CDR3 loop is CASSADRGRAEAFF. CDR3 coding DNA: TGCGCCAGCAGTGCCGACAGGGGTAGGGCTGAAGCTTTCTTT. This chain joins TRBV10-2 and TRBJ1-1; TRBD1 matches 8 bases. Per the germline V gene, CDR1 is WSHSY and CDR2 is SAAADI. The trim removed 4 bases at V and 6 bases at J, leaving 7 bases unmatched. The CDR3 loop spans 14 amino acids.

The chain combines TRBV5-4 with TRBJ2-2, with 10 bases identical to TRBD2. The J segment lost 6 bases and the V segment lost 2 bases, leaving 7 bases of the junction unmatched. Germline CDR1 is SGHNT and CDR2 is YYREEE (reference sequence). The CDR3 contains 16 residues. The chain's CDR3 is CASSLAGGPVPGELFF. The CDR3 nucleotides are TGTGCCAGCAGCTTAGCGGGAGGGCCTGTCCCCGGGGAGCTGTTTTTT.

In the case of this clone: Other DNA sequences within the sample encode an identical CDR3. The chain uses TRBV28 and TRBJ1-3; possibly TRBD1 for D (5 bases). Trimming left V 5 bases short and J 1 base short, with 9 bases between. Germline CDR1 and CDR2: MDHEN and SYDVKM. The CDR3 length is 14 residues. The DNA of the CDR3 is TGTGCCAGCAGTCCAGGGAGTTCTGGAAACACCATATATTTT. This sequence encodes CASSPGSSGNTIYF.

This chain links TRBV5-1 with TRBJ2-5, with D possibly being TRBD1 (6 bases). The CDR3 spans 15 residues. The germline CDR1 and CDR2 sequences are SGHRS and YFSETQ. V was pared by 4 bases and J by 3 bases, with 16 bases between. The DNA for the CDR3 is TGCGCCAGCAGCATTAACCAGGGGTCTGAAGAGACCCAGTACTTC. It is translated as CASSINQGSEETQYF.

This chain links TRBV18 with TRBJ2-3; D possibly corresponds to TRBD1 (6 bases). V was trimmed by 1 base and J by 12 bases, leaving 17 bases between them. Germline-derived CDR1 and CDR2 are KGHSH and LQKENI. This CDR3 comprises 14 residues. Here the CDR3 DNA reads TGTGCCAGCTCACCACGGACAGTCCCTGCCCCCCAGTATTTT. The encoded protein is CASSPRTVPAPQYF.